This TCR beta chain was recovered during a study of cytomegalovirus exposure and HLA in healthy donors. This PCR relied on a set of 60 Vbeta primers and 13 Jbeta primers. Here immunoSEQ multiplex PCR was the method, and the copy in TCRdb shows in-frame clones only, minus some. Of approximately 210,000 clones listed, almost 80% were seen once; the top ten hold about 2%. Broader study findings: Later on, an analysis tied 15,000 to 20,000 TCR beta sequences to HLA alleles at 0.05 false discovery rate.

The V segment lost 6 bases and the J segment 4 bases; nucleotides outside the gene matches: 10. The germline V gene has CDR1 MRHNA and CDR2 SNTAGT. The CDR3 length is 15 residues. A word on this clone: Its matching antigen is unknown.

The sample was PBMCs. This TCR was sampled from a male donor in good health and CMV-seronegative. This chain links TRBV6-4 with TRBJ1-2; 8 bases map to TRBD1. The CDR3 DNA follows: TGTGCCAGCAGCGCTGCACAGGGGGACGGCTATGGCTACACCTTC. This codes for CASSAAQGDGYGYTF.